A single sample is the source of the 11 T cell receptor beta chains below, sequenced in a study of T cells after yellow fever vaccination. TCRdb independently ran MiXCR on the 5' RACE reads; one entry per CDR3 protein. The sample shows roughly 340,000 distinct CDR3 sequences, about 4% of them seen only once. Sequencing was performed on PBMCs, taken 5 days after the yellow fever booster vaccination. The receptors here all came from a man younger than 35 who received the YFV17D yellow fever vaccine.

V is TRBV2 and J is TRBJ2-5; TRBD1 agrees at 7 bases. Per germline, CDR1 SNHLY and CDR2 FYNNEI. Unmatched junction bases numbered 4, after V lost 8 bases and J lost 1 base. The CDR3 covers 13 residues. The CDR3 spells CASGGQPQETQYF. CDR3 DNA: TGTGCCAGCGGGGGACAGCCCCAAGAGACCCAGTACTTC.

This clonotype occurred a few times. The gene calls are TRBV30 and TRBJ2-5, with D perhaps matching TRBD2 (6 bases). The length of the CDR3 is 11 residues. Germline CDR1 and CDR2: GTSNPN and SVGIG (reference sequence). The V end lost 4 bases, the J end lost 5 bases, and 8 bases lay between the germline ends. CDR3 loop: CAWKAGETQYF. The DNA of the CDR3 is TGTGCCTGGAAGGCGGGGGAGACCCAGTACTTC.

J is TRBJ2-7 and V is TRBV6-2 or TRBV6-3; D might be TRBD2 (6 bases). CDR1 and CDR2 from the germline V gene are MNHEY and SVGEGT. The CDR3 totals 15 residues. V shed 5 bases and J shed 3 bases, with 17 bases lying between them. Here the CDR3 DNA reads TGTGCCAGCAGTGACGCCGGTAGCGGAGACTACGAGCAGTACTTC. Its translation is CASSDAGSGDYEQYF.

Only a few counts were recorded for this clonotype. The chain has TRBV28 and TRBJ2-7, with no clear D. The ends were cut back, 5 bases at V and 4 bases at J, with 6 bases in the middle. There are 11 residues in the CDR3. The germline V gene encodes CDR1 MDHEN and CDR2 SYDVKM. As DNA, the CDR3 is TGTGCCAGCAGTCGGCGATACGAGCAGTACGTC. Translation: CASSRRYEQYV.

The table lists this clonotype with many counts. The V and J genes are TRBV7-3 and TRBJ1-5, with D possibly matching TRBD1 (5 bases). V was clipped by 6 bases and J by 5 bases, with 11 bases between them. Per germline, CDR1 SGHTA and CDR2 FQGTGA. This CDR3 comprises 13 residues. CDR3 sequence (DNA): TGTGCCAGCAGTACAGGTTTGGATCAGCCCCAGCATTTT. It yields the protein CASSTGLDQPQHF.

V usage is TRBV7-9 and J usage is TRBJ2-1, with D perhaps TRBD2 (5 bases). V was clipped by 5 bases and J by 3 bases, with 14 bases between them. Germline V CDR1 and CDR2: SEHNR, FQNEAQ (reference sequence). The CDR3 extends over 15 amino acids. Here the CDR3 reads CASSPRLLDYNEQFF. CDR3 bases: TGTGCCAGCAGCCCGAGATTACTAGACTACAATGAGCAGTTCTTC.

The chain combines TRBV27 with TRBJ2-6; unclear D gene. This CDR3 has 16 residues. The V end was cut by 0 bases, the J end by 0 bases, with 6 bases between. The germline V gene encodes CDR1 MNHEY and CDR2 SMNVEV (reference sequence). As DNA, the CDR3 is TGTGCCAGCAGTTTATCAAGGAGCTCTGGGGCCAACGTCCTGACTTTC. The encoded protein is CASSLSRSSGANVLTF.

This clonotype was counted ten times or more. The rearrangement joins TRBV5-1 to TRBJ1-1; the D is unclear. The CDR3 totals 14 residues. In germline, CDR1 is SGHRS, CDR2 YFSETQ. The V gene lost 0 bases and the J gene lost 1 base, with 7 bases spanning the gap. CDR3 sequence reads: CASSLGSGNTEAFF. Here the CDR3 DNA reads TGCGCCAGCAGCTTGGGGTCAGGGAACACTGAAGCTTTCTTT.

This clonotype was counted at least ten times. CDR3 residues: CASSIRGEDEQYF. CDR3 bases: TGTGCCAGCAGTATCAGGGGAGAGGACGAGCAGTACTTC. The gene calls are TRBV7-2 and TRBJ2-7; TRBD1 might be the D (6 bases). The CDR3 runs 13 residues. With 6 bases removed from V and 5 bases from J, the gap between germline ends came to 14 bases. Germline V lookup: CDR1 SGHTA, CDR2 FQGNSA.

This clonotype was counted many times. The chain has TRBV5-1 and TRBJ1-2; the D gene is possibly TRBD1 (5 bases). Germline V gene sequence: CDR1 SGHRS, CDR2 YFSETQ. Trimming removed 3 bases from V and 5 bases from J, with 23 bases in between. The CDR3 is 17 residues long. The CDR3 spells CASSSSYGQALSYGYTF. For the CDR3, the DNA is TGCGCCAGCAGCTCTTCATACGGACAAGCTTTGAGTTATGGCTACACCTTC.

Only a few counts were recorded for this clonotype. The rearrangement joins TRBV6-2 or TRBV6-3 to TRBJ2-5; 8 nucleotides line up with TRBD1. Germline loops: CDR1 MNHEY, CDR2 SVGEGT. The CDR3 length is 13 residues. The CDR3 loop is CAVRTGPSETQYF. CDR3 bases: TGTGCGGTCCGGACAGGGCCCTCCGAGACCCAGTACTTC.